The present entry profiles one T cell receptor (beta chain) with its context. The length of the CDR3 is 15 residues. Germline V gene lookup returns CDR1 LGHDT and CDR2 YNNKEL (reference sequence). Trimming removed 4 bases from V and 4 bases from J; junction bases left unmatched: 6. Original processing methods: Estimates of nucleated cell counts were drawn from the amplification of reference gene primers. TCRdb keeps only in-frame clones here, not all; method: immunoSEQ multiplex PCR. V and J calls and clone size come straight from that table; D and trimming were deduced from the DNA. The table includes 250,000 to 300,000 clones, around 88% detected once. This entry belongs to a study of blood T cell repertoires in COVID-19.

This chain links TRBV3-1 (or the pseudogene TRBV3-2) with TRBJ2-7, with 11 bases aligning to TRBD2. The sequencing sample was made of peripheral blood. This receptor was identified in a man aged 25 to 40 with active or convalescent COVID-19. In DNA form, the CDR3 reads TGTGCCAGCAGCCCCGGGACTAGCGGAGGATACGAGCAGTACTTC. This sequence encodes CASSPGTSGGYEQYF.